This TCR beta chain was sequenced during a study of blood T cell repertoires in COVID-19. Turning to the study itself: T cells, B-cell-depleted T cells, or PBMCs supplied cDNA or gDNA.

Residents of about two dozen US areas, aged about 18 to 89 years, made up the participants. Self-reported history from a screening survey and questionnaire set each donor's cohort. Germline lookup yields CDR1 SQVTM and CDR2 ANQGSEA. This CDR3 is 18 amino acids long. The ends lost 2 bases at V and 3 bases at J; junction bases unmatched: 16. Measured with immunoSEQ multiplex PCR; TCRdb has only the in-frame clones, and not every one. The sample holds 200,000 to 250,000 clones, approximately 90% seen once. The sequence was obtained from a woman under 30 in a cohort exposed to, infected with or recovered from COVID-19 (not recorded which). The sequenced sample consisted of PBMCs or T cells enriched from blood (not recorded which). The J gene is TRBJ2-5, the V gene TRBV29-1; 9 bases align to TRBD2. The CDR3 here is CSVERGLGGLAGEETQYF. CDR3 DNA: TGCAGCGTTGAAAGGGGCCTTGGTGGGTTAGCGGGGGAAGAGACCCAGTACTTC.